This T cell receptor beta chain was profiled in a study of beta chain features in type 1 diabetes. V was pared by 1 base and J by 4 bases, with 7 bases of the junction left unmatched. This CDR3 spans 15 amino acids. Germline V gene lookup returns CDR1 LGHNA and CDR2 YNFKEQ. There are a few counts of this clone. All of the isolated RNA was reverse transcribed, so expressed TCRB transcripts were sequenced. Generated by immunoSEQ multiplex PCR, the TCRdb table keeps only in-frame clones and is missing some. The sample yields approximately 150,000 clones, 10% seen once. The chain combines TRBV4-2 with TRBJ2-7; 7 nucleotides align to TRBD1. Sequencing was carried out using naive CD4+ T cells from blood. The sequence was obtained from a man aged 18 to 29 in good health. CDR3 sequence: CASSQAQGQAYEQYF. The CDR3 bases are TGTGCCAGCAGCCAAGCCCAAGGACAGGCATACGAGCAGTACTTC.